Listed below are T cell receptor beta chains from one sample, sequenced in a study of T-cell memory formation after mild COVID-19. Via MiXCR, TCRdb re-called the 5' RACE reads, giving one row per CDR3 protein. The repertoire has approximately 180,000 distinct CDR3 sequences, roughly 17% of them found once; the top ten carry just over 2%. Input material: PBMCs or a T cell subset sorted from them (not recorded which). The receptors were gathered from an adult woman who had mild COVID-19 (a few samples of this study predate the infection). Cell type and time point are not known. Each CDR3 is given with its conserved first and last residue. The order of the fields is J gene, V gene, D gene, clone size, CDR3 DNA, CDR3 protein. The D gene is left open where the match is weak. The size field is filled for only some rows; it gives once, few, many or a size class.

>TRBJ2-7|TRBV12-3/TRBV12-4|-|few
TGTGCCAGCAGCCGAGAGCAGGGCTCCGAGCAGTACTTC
CASSREQGSEQYF
>TRBJ1-2|TRBV7-2|TRBD1|-
TGTGCCAGCAGCTTAGCGGCGACAGGGCTCTGCTACTTC
CASSLAATGLCYF
>TRBJ1-5|TRBV12-3/TRBV12-4|TRBD1|-
TGTGCCAGCAGACGGGGACAGAACAATCAGCCCCAGCATTTT
CASRRGQNNQPQHF
>TRBJ1-2|TRBV5-1|-|many
TGCGCCAGCAGCTTGTCCGGGGGGAGTAATGGCTACACCTTC
CASSLSGGSNGYTF
>TRBJ2-5|TRBV30|-|-
TGTGCCTGGAGTGTGGACACCCAAGAGACCCAGTACTTC
CAWSVDTQETQYF
>TRBJ2-2|TRBV7-6|-|-
TGTGCCAGCAGTCACAGAGGGGCCGGGGAGCTGTTTTTT
CASSHRGAGELFF
>TRBJ2-1|TRBV5-1|TRBD2|-
TGCGCCAGCAGCTCGCCGGGACTAGCGGGAGTGTTGGATGAGCAGTTCTTC
CASSSPGLAGVLDEQFF
>TRBJ2-3|TRBV11-3|-|-
TGTGCCAGCAGCTTAGCGTTGGGGGCTTTCGCAGATACGCAGTATTTT
CASSLALGAFADTQYF
>TRBJ2-1|TRBV6-4|TRBD2|-
TGTGCCAGCAGTGACAGGACCCCGGGAGGGCCTATTGAGCAGTTCTTC
CASSDRTPGGPIEQFF
>TRBJ2-1|TRBV2|-|-
TGTGCCAGCGGGGGACTTAGGACTCATGAGCAGTTCTTC
CASGGLRTHEQFF
>TRBJ2-2|TRBV7-9|TRBD1|few
TGTGCCAGCAGCACGCCGGTGGGACAGGCAATAAACACCGGGGAGCTGTTTTTT
CASSTPVGQAINTGELFF
>TRBJ2-2|TRBV9|TRBD2|-
TGTGCCAGCAGCGTCTCCCCTAGCGGGAGGGCGCCCGGGGAGCTGTTTTTT
CASSVSPSGRAPGELFF
>TRBJ2-7|TRBV12-3/TRBV12-4|-|-
TGTGCCAGCAGTCCAGCAGGGGAGAGTCTTGGGCAGTACTTC
CASSPAGESLGQYF
>TRBJ2-5|TRBV7-6|TRBD2|few
TGTGCCAGCAGCTTATTTTCTAGCGGGAACCCCCAAGAGACCCAGTACTTC
CASSLFSSGNPQETQYF
>TRBJ2-2|TRBV5-5|TRBD2|-
TGTGCCAGCAGCCCCCTCTTACTAGCGGGAGCTGCCACCGGGGAGCTGTTTTTT
CASSPLLLAGAATGELFF
>TRBJ2-6|TRBV2|-|few
TGTGCCAGCAAAGGCCAGCGGTGGGACCCTGGGGCCAACGTCCTGACTTTC
CASKGQRWDPGANVLTF
>TRBJ2-7|TRBV15|-|-
TGTGCCACCAGCAGAGATGTATATGGGGGAGACGAGCAGTACTTC
CATSRDVYGGDEQYF
>TRBJ1-5|TRBV18|-|-
TGTGCCAGCTCACAGGGGAGCAATCAGCCCCAGCATTTT
CASSQGSNQPQHF
>TRBJ2-1|TRBV12-3/TRBV12-4|TRBD2|few
TGTGCCAGCAGACAAGGGACTAGCGGGGGGAATGAGCAGTTCTTC
CASRQGTSGGNEQFF
>TRBJ1-4|TRBV2|-|-
TGTGCCAGCAGTGTTTGGCGAGGTACTAATGAAAAACTGTTTTTT
CASSVWRGTNEKLFF